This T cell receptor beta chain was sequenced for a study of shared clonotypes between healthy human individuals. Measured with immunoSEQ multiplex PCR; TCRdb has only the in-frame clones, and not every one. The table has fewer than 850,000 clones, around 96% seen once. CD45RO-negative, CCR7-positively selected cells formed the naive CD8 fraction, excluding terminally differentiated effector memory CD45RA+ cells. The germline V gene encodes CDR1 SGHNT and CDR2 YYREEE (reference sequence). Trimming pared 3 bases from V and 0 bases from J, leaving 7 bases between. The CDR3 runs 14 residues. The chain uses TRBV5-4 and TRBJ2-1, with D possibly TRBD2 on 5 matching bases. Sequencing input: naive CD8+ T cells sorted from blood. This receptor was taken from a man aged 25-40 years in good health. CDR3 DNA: TGTGCCAGCAGCTCAGCGGTCTCCTACAATGAGCAGTTCTTC. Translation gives CASSSAVSYNEQFF. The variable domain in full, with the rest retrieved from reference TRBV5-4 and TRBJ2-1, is ETGVTQSPTHLIKTRGQQVTLRCSSQSGHNTVSWYQQALGQGPQFIFQYYREEENGRGNFPPRFSGLQFPNYSSELNVNALELDDSALYLCASSSAVSYNEQFFGPGTRLTVL.